The 29 T cell receptor beta chains reported below all come from one sample, sequenced in a study of T cell responses to AZD1222 COVID-19 vaccine. Method: immunoSEQ multiplex PCR; TCRdb's copy keeps in-frame clones and lacks some. The data contain more than 90,000 clones, about 80% of them singletons. Sequences were derived from peripheral blood, sampled on day 0 of AZD1222 vaccination. Receptors were obtained from an adult in good health.

In its sample, this clone ranks as medium-sized. In DNA, the CDR3 is TGTGCCAGCAGTGGAAACGAGCAGTACTTC. Its translation is CASSGNEQYF. The genes are TRBV12-3 or TRBV12-4 and TRBJ2-7; D not resolved. The V end lost 5 bases, the J end lost 5 bases, and 4 bases lay between the germline ends. The CDR3 runs 10 residues.

This clone has only one observation. This chain connects TRBV12-3 or TRBV12-4 to TRBJ2-2; D remains ambiguous. V lost 6 bases and J lost 3, with 8 bases in between. The CDR3 has 13 residues. CDR3 region: CASREQDTGELFF. The DNA of the CDR3 is TGTGCCAGCAGAGAACAAGACACCGGGGAGCTGTTTTTT.

The J gene is TRBJ2-2, the V gene TRBV5-1, with unresolved D. This CDR3 is 15 amino acids long. The V gene's germline CDR1 is SGHRS and CDR2 YFSETQ. V was trimmed by 5 bases and J by 2 bases, leaving 13 bases between them. The DNA for the CDR3 is TGCGCCAGCAGGACCTGGACCCCTAACACCGGGGAGCTGTTTTTT. This gives the protein CASRTWTPNTGELFF.

The chain carries TRBV6-2 or TRBV6-3 and TRBJ2-7; a weak D match, TRBD1 (6 bases). Trimming took 0 bases from V and 4 from J, leaving 13 bases between them. The CDR3 is made up of 15 amino acids. Germline loops: CDR1 MNHEY, CDR2 SVGEGT. CDR3 sequence: CASSYSPQGPYEQYF. The CDR3 region has the DNA TGTGCCAGCAGTTACTCGCCCCAGGGGCCTTACGAGCAGTACTTC.

This clone has only a few counts. This sequence joins TRBV5-4 and TRBJ2-5; 7 bases match TRBD1. This CDR3 has 15 residues. Germline trimming cut 0 bases from V and 6 bases from J; bases unmatched to any gene: 8. Germline CDR1 and CDR2: SGHNT and YYREEE (reference sequence). CDR3 nucleotides: TGTGCCAGCAGCTTGGCGACAGGGTGGTTGAAGACCCAGTACTTC. It is translated as CASSLATGWLKTQYF.

The gene calls are TRBV10-3 and TRBJ2-7; TRBD1 agrees at 9 bases. The CDR3 contains 13 residues. In germline, CDR1 is ENHRY, CDR2 SYGVKD. V shed 6 bases and J 6 bases; nucleotides not matched to a gene: 6. Here the CDR3 reads CAISRDRESEQYF. CDR3 DNA sequence: TGTGCCATCAGCCGGGACAGGGAAAGCGAGCAGTACTTC.

This clone has just a few counts. The chain links TRBV5-5 to TRBJ2-1, with 16 bases aligning to TRBD2. Per the germline V gene, CDR1 is SGHKS and CDR2 is YYEKEE (reference sequence). This CDR3 is 17 amino acids long. Trimming took 1 base from V and 4 from J; bases not matched to a gene: 2. In DNA, the CDR3 is TGTGCCAGCAGCTTGCCGGGACTAGCGGGGGGGTACAATGAGCAGTTCTTC. Its protein is CASSLPGLAGGYNEQFF.

V gene TRBV6-5 combines with J gene TRBJ2-5, with 9 bases that match TRBD1. The V gene end was trimmed by 6 bases and the J gene end by 5 bases; junction bases not matched to a gene: 10. This CDR3 comprises 15 residues. Germline-derived CDR1 and CDR2 are MNHEY and SVGAGI. The CDR3: CASSQGTGRFETQYF. CDR3 nucleotide sequence: TGTGCCAGCAGCCAAGGGACAGGGAGATTCGAGACCCAGTACTTC.

The chain links TRBV10-1 to TRBJ1-1; 7 nucleotides align to TRBD1. The V segment lost 6 bases and the J segment 3 bases; nucleotides outside the gene matches: 4. The CDR3 loop spans 13 amino acids. The germline CDR1 and CDR2 sequences are WNHNN and SYGVQD (reference sequence). CDR3 nucleotide sequence: TGCGCCAGCAGGGGACAGTCGGACACTGAAGCTTTCTTT. It is translated as CASRGQSDTEAFF.

The chain couples TRBV5-4 to TRBJ2-7, with D possibly matching TRBD1 (6 bases). V was clipped by 4 bases and J by 2 bases, with 10 bases between them. The CDR3 loop spans 13 amino acids. The V gene's germline CDR1 is SGHNT and CDR2 YYREEE (reference sequence). As DNA, the CDR3 is TGTGCCAGCAGCACTACAGGGACCTACGAGCAGTACTTC. This codes for CASSTTGTYEQYF. The whole variable domain, remainder taken from reference TRBV5-4 and TRBJ2-7, is ETGVTQSPTHLIKTRGQQVTLRCSSQSGHNTVSWYQQALGQGPQFIFQYYREEENGRGNFPPRFSGLQFPNYSSELNVNALELDDSALYLCASSTTGTYEQYFGPGTRLTVT.

Only one count was recorded for this clone. V and J are TRBV4-2 and TRBJ2-3; 9 positions agree with TRBD1. Germline V CDR1 and CDR2: LGHNA, YNFKEQ. V shed 0 bases and J 4 bases; nucleotides not matched to a gene: 11. The CDR3 runs 18 residues. The DNA for the CDR3 is TGTGCCAGCAGCCAAGACCCGCCGGGACAGGGATGGGCAGATACGCAGTATTTT. It codes for CASSQDPPGQGWADTQYF.

The chain recombines TRBV30 with TRBJ1-6; a possible D gene is TRBD1 (6 bases). Germline V lookup: CDR1 GTSNPN, CDR2 SVGIG (reference sequence). V lost 5 bases to trimming and J lost 7 bases, with 12 bases between them. The CDR3 spans 13 residues. The CDR3 is CAWAGTGNSPLHF. CDR3 nucleotides: TGTGCCTGGGCTGGAACAGGGAATTCACCCCTCCACTTT. Supplemented by reference TRBV30 and TRBJ1-6, the full variable domain reads SQTIHQWPATLVQPVGSPLSLECTVEGTSNPNLYWYRQAAGRGLQLLFYSVGIGQISSEVPQNLSASRPQDRQFILSSKKLLLSDSGFYLCAWAGTGNSPLHFGNGTRLTVT.

The chain links TRBV21-1 to TRBJ1-2; the D call TRBD1 from the table was never checked on the DNA. TRBV21-1 is deemed a pseudogene. This CDR3 spans 16 amino acids. CDR3 coding DNA: TGTGCCAGCACCTCGAATCTGGGGACAGAAAACTATGGCTACACCTTC. This sequence encodes CASTSNLGTENYGYTF.

The rearrangement joins TRBV2 to TRBJ2-1; D unresolved. The CDR3 covers 11 residues. The ends were cut back, 6 bases at V and 10 bases at J, with 10 bases in the middle. In germline, CDR1 is SNHLY, CDR2 FYNNEI. The chain's CDR3 is CASSLLEEQFF. The DNA for the CDR3 is TGTGCCAGCAGCTTACTGGAGGAGCAGTTCTTC.

This clone has only one observation. V gene TRBV28 combines with J gene TRBJ2-1, with D maybe TRBD2 (6 bases). The germline V gene has CDR1 MDHEN and CDR2 SYDVKM. V was clipped by 6 bases and J by 9 bases, with 15 bases between them. The CDR3 sequence is 13 residues long. The CDR3 loop is CASRLMEGGEQFF. The CDR3 nucleotides are TGTGCCAGCAGACTGATGGAGGGCGGTGAGCAGTTCTTC.

The rearrangement uses TRBV28 and TRBJ1-5, with D uncertain. Trimming took off 4 bases at V and 2 bases at J, with 9 bases between the two ends. The CDR3 is 14 residues long. The germline CDR1 and CDR2 sequences are MDHEN and SYDVKM. The CDR3 reads CASSSGAGNQPQHF. The CDR3 DNA is TGTGCCAGCAGTTCGGGCGCAGGCAATCAGCCCCAGCATTTT.

The chain is built from TRBV5-4 and TRBJ2-5; 8 nucleotides align to TRBD1. The junction had 12 bases not matched to a gene; V was cut back by 3 bases and J by 5 bases. CDR3 length: 16 amino acids. Per the germline V gene, CDR1 is SGHNT and CDR2 is YYREEE (reference sequence). CDR3 in DNA: TGTGCCAGCAGCTCGGCCCCAACAGGGGGAAGCGAGACCCAGTACTTC. Amino acid sequence: CASSSAPTGGSETQYF.

This CDR3 reads CASSQDRRERPRSTDTQYF. DNA of the CDR3: TGTGCCAGCAGCCAAGATCGGCGGGAGCGACCCCGGAGCACAGATACGCAGTATTTT. J is TRBJ2-3 and V is TRBV14, with 7 bases lining up with TRBD2. The trim removed 0 bases at V and 0 bases at J, leaving 12 bases unmatched. The CDR3 sequence is 19 residues long. Germline loops: CDR1 SGHDN, CDR2 FVKESK.

The chain has TRBV9 and TRBJ2-2; D is unclear. Germline CDR1 reads SGDLS; CDR2 reads YYNGEE. V was clipped by 6 bases and J by 5 bases, with 11 bases between them. There are 13 residues in the CDR3. CDR3 sequence (DNA): TGTGCCAGCAACCCTTATGCGACCGGGGAGCTGTTTTTT. It codes for CASNPYATGELFF.

The chain is built from TRBV6-5 and TRBJ2-2; weak D call: TRBD2 (5 bases). The germline V gene encodes CDR1 MNHEY and CDR2 SVGAGI. V lost 4 bases, J lost 6 bases, and 9 bases lay in between. There are 13 residues in the CDR3. The CDR3 region is CASSSTRAGELFF. In DNA form, the CDR3 reads TGTGCCAGCAGTTCTACGCGGGCCGGGGAGCTGTTTTTT.

CDR3 amino acids: CASSQELQGMIEKLFF. CDR3 DNA sequence: TGCGCCAGCAGCCAAGAGCTACAGGGGATGATTGAAAAACTGTTTTTT. The chain joins TRBV4-1 to TRBJ1-4; 7 positions match TRBD1. The CDR3 runs to 16 residues. Losses at the gene ends were 0 bases for V and 7 bases for J; bases not matched to a gene: 8. Germline CDR1 and CDR2: MGHRA and YSYEKL.

The rearrangement joins TRBV3-1 (or the pseudogene TRBV3-2) to TRBJ2-5; 13 nucleotides agree with TRBD2. In germline, CDR1 is LGHDT, CDR2 YNNKEL (reference sequence). V trimming: 3 bases; J trimming: 0 bases; junction bases outside the gene matches: 7. This CDR3 contains 18 residues. CDR3 in DNA: TGTGCCAGCAGCCACCCGGGACTAGCGGGATCGTACCAAGAGACCCAGTACTTC. Translated: CASSHPGLAGSYQETQYF.

CDR3 nucleotide sequence: TGTGCCAGCAGCTTAGGACAGGGGGGTTACAATGAGCAGTTCTTC. Its translation is CASSLGQGGYNEQFF. The chain carries TRBV11-2 and TRBJ2-1, with 9 bases fitting TRBD1. The CDR3 length is 15 residues. CDR1 and CDR2 from the germline V gene are SGHAT and FQNNGV. Unmatched junction bases numbered 2, after V lost 1 base and J lost 4 bases. The full variable domain, rest sourced from reference TRBV11-2 and TRBJ2-1, is EAGVAQSPRYKIIEKRQSVAFWCNPISGHATLYWYQQILGQGPKLLIQFQNNGVVDDSQLPKDRFSAERLKGVDSTLKIQPAKLEDSAVYLCASSLGQGGYNEQFFGPGTRLTVL.

The chain joins TRBV10-2 to TRBJ2-7, with 14 bases aligning to TRBD2. The CDR3 length is 16 residues. V shed 5 bases and J 3 bases; nucleotides not matched to a gene: 6. Germline CDR1 and CDR2: WSHSY and SAAADI. This CDR3 reads CASSTGTSGRNYEQYF. CDR3 nucleotides: TGCGCCAGCAGTACCGGGACTAGCGGGAGAAACTACGAGCAGTACTTC.

The rearrangement links TRBV21-1 to TRBJ2-7; TRBD2 reflects the table's D call only, with no check against the DNA. TRBV21-1 is labeled a pseudogene. This CDR3 has 20 residues. The CDR3 coding sequence is TGTGCCAGCAGCAAAGCCCGGTACAAAACGGGAGGGGTAAGGTCCTACGAGCAGTACTTC. It specifies CASSKARYKTGGVRSYEQYF.

This clone was seen once. CDR3 sequence (DNA): TGTGCCAGCAGCCGCCGCGGGCTCTCTGGAAACACCATATATTTT. As protein: CASSRRGLSGNTIYF. The chain recombines TRBV7-9 with TRBJ1-3; D is undetermined. CDR1 SEHNR and CDR2 FQNEAQ come from the germline V gene (reference sequence). The V end lost 5 bases, the J end lost 0 bases, and 11 bases lay between the germline ends. The CDR3 sequence is 15 residues long.

This clone was seen once. The CDR3 nucleotides read TGTGCCAGCTCACCAGTTAGATGGCCTGAAGCTTTCTTT. It specifies CASSPVRWPEAFF. This chain uses TRBV18 with TRBJ1-1; no clear D. CDR3 length: 13 amino acids. Trimming shortened V by 2 bases and J by 6 bases, and 10 bases separated the two germline ends. Germline CDR1 and CDR2: KGHSH and LQKENI.

This clone was seen a handful of times. CDR3 protein: CASSPGVPLEQYF. CDR3 DNA sequence: TGTGCCAGCAGTCCAGGGGTCCCCCTCGAGCAGTACTTC. This chain uses TRBV27 with TRBJ2-7, with a weak D call TRBD1 (6 bases). The V end was cut by 5 bases, the J end by 6 bases, with 14 bases between. Germline V gene data show CDR1 as MNHEY and CDR2 as SMNVEV (reference sequence). The CDR3 spans 13 residues.

The CDR3 DNA sequence: TGTGCCAGCAGCTTAGGGCGCAGGGAGCTTGGCCAGCCCCAGCATTTT. Encoded protein: CASSLGRRELGQPQHF. The rearrangement joins TRBV7-2 to TRBJ1-5; TRBD1 might be the D (5 bases). Between the trimmed V and J ends, which lost 1 base and 7 bases, there was a span of 17 bases. From germline, CDR1 is SGHTA and CDR2 FQGNSA. The CDR3 sequence is 16 residues long.